The source of this T cell receptor (beta chain) is a study of blood T cell repertoires in COVID-19. TCRdb's table, derived via immunoSEQ multiplex PCR, lists solely in-frame clones and lacks some. The sample has some 80,000 clones, about four fifths seen once; the top ten hold roughly 4%. The sequence was obtained from a man aged 45-65 years with acute or convalescent COVID-19. What was sequenced was peripheral blood.

CDR3 sequence reads: CASSQEARGWNEQFF. The CDR3 region has the DNA TGCGCCAGCAGCCAAGAAGCGAGGGGGTGGAATGAGCAGTTCTTC. The chain uses TRBV4-3 and TRBJ2-1, with D possibly matching TRBD1 (6 bases). The CDR3 length is 15 residues. Germline lookup yields CDR1 LGHNA and CDR2 YSLEER. Trimming pared 0 bases from V and 7 bases from J, leaving 13 bases between.